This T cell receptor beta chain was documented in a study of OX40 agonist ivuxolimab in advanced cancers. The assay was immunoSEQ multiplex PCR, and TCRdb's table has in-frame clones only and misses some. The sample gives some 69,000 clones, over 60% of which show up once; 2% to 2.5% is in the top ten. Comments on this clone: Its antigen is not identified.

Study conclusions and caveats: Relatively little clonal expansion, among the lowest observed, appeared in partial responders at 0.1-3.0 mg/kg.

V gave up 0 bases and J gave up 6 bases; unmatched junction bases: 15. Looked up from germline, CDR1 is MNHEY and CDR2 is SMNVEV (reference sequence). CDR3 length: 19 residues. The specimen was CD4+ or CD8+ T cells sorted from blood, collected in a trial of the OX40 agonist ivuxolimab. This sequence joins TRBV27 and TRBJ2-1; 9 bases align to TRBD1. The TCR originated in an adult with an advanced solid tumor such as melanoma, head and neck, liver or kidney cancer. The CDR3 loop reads CASSLSITGGLAHRNEQFF. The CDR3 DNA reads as TGTGCCAGCAGTTTATCGATAACAGGGGGCCTAGCCCACCGCAATGAGCAGTTCTTC.